The 15 T cell receptor beta chains below come from one sample, sequenced in a study of cytomegalovirus exposure and HLA in healthy donors. 60 Vbeta and 13 Jbeta primers were used in PCR. Data came from immunoSEQ multiplex PCR; TCRdb stores just in-frame clones and leaves some out. The sample consists of fewer than 130,000 clones, 79% of them appearing once. The sample taken for sequencing was PBMCs. Receptor source: a woman aged 40 to 55 in good health and CMV-seronegative.

The chain recombines TRBV15 with TRBJ2-5, with TRBD1 matching 8 bases. V lost 5 bases to trimming and J lost 1 base; unmatched junction nucleotides: 6. The CDR3 contains 15 residues. Germline CDR1 and CDR2: LNHNV and YYDKDF (reference sequence). The CDR3 nucleotides read TGTGCCACCAGCCCGACAGGGGCCAGCCAAGAGACCCAGTACTTC. This sequence encodes CATSPTGASQETQYF.

The gene calls are TRBV19 and TRBJ2-2; TRBD2 matches at 8 bases. The CDR3 has 13 amino acids. The V segment lost 7 bases and the J segment 6 bases; nucleotides outside the gene matches: 4. The germline gives CDR1 LNHDA, CDR2 SQIVND (reference sequence). CDR3 loop: CASTAGGAGELFF. CDR3 sequence (DNA): TGTGCCAGTACCGCGGGGGGCGCCGGGGAGCTGTTTTTT.

The V and J genes are TRBV5-1 and TRBJ2-1; 9 bases align to TRBD2. The CDR3 covers 15 residues. The V gene end was trimmed by 10 bases and the J gene end by 7 bases; junction bases not matched to a gene: 15. Germline V gene data show CDR1 as SGHRS and CDR2 as YFSETQ. The chain's CDR3 is CAPRRRGGLKNEQFF. The CDR3 nucleotides read TGCGCCCCCAGGCGGCGGGGGGGCCTGAAGAATGAGCAGTTCTTC.

The chain is built from TRBV7-7 and TRBJ2-3; D unclear. V lost 1 base, J lost 2 bases, and 7 bases lay in between. This CDR3 spans 14 amino acids. Germline-derived CDR1 and CDR2 are SSHAT and FNYEAQ (reference sequence). The DNA of the CDR3 is TGTGCCAGCAGCTTAGGTGGAGCCACAGATACGCAGTATTTT. Its translation: CASSLGGATDTQYF.

V is TRBV4-3 and J is TRBJ1-1; TRBD1 agrees at 7 bases. V lost 0 bases and J lost 5; bases outside the gene matches: 9. CDR3 size: 16 residues. The germline CDR1 and CDR2 sequences are LGHNA and YSLEER. The CDR3 nucleotides are TGCGCCAGCAGCCAAGATGGAGGCAGGGGGTATACTGAAGCTTTCTTT. Its protein product is CASSQDGGRGYTEAFF.

The gene calls are TRBV9 and TRBJ1-2, with D perhaps matching TRBD1 (5 bases). CDR3 length: 14 residues. CDR1 and CDR2 from the germline V gene are SGDLS and YYNGEE. The V and J ends lost 0 bases and 2 bases respectively, with 8 bases between them. DNA for the CDR3: TGTGCCAGCAGCGTAGACAGGACGAACTATGGCTACACCTTC. Amino acids: CASSVDRTNYGYTF.

This chain uses TRBV27 with TRBJ1-5; 8 positions match TRBD1. The CDR3 extends over 17 amino acids. Germline loops: CDR1 MNHEY, CDR2 SMNVEV (reference sequence). V dropped 2 bases and J dropped 7; count of bases not matched to a gene: 13. In DNA, the CDR3 is TGTGCCAGCAGTTTAATTGGGACAGGCGCAGCGGGACAGCCCCAGCATTTT. It encodes CASSLIGTGAAGQPQHF.

The rearrangement links TRBV19 to TRBJ1-5; D remains unclear. CDR1 is LNHDA and CDR2 is SQIVND in the germline V gene (reference sequence). V lost 6 bases and J 3 bases, leaving 12 bases between the germline ends. This CDR3 is built from 14 residues. CDR3 residues: CASRRREANQPQHF. In DNA, the CDR3 is TGTGCCAGTAGGAGAAGGGAGGCCAATCAGCCCCAGCATTTT.

The chain links TRBV5-1 to TRBJ2-3; 8 bases map to TRBD1. Trimming took 3 bases from V and 4 from J; bases not matched to a gene: 7. Germline CDR1 reads SGHRS; CDR2 reads YFSETQ. This CDR3 comprises 15 residues. In DNA, the CDR3 is TGCGCCAGCAGCTCGAACCCAGGGGGCCCAGATACGCAGTATTTT. This encodes CASSSNPGGPDTQYF.

The chain joins TRBV6-5 to TRBJ2-1, with 7 bases aligning to TRBD2. This CDR3 region has 14 residues. Germline V gives CDR1 MNHEY, CDR2 SVGAGI. V lost 6 bases to trimming and J lost 3 bases; unmatched junction nucleotides: 5. In DNA form, the CDR3 reads TGTGCCAGCAGCCTCCGGGACTACTACAATGAGCAGTTCTTC. Translating gives CASSLRDYYNEQFF.

Written as DNA, the CDR3 is TGTGCCAGTAGTTCAGGAGGGTATTCACCCCTCCACTTT. This codes for CASSSGGYSPLHF. The gene calls are TRBV19 and TRBJ1-6; D is ambiguous. The CDR3 is 13 amino acids. The V and J ends lost 5 bases and 8 bases respectively, with 10 bases between them. CDR1 and CDR2 (germline): LNHDA, SQIVND (reference sequence). Full variable domain (remainder filled in from reference TRBV19 and TRBJ1-6): DGGITQSPKYLFRKEGQNVTLSCEQNLNHDAMYWYRQDPGQGLRLIYYSQIVNDFQKGDIAEGYSVSREKKESFPLTVTSAQKNPTAFYLCASSSGGYSPLHFGNGTRLTVT.

The J gene is TRBJ1-3, the V gene TRBV7-9; a possible D gene is TRBD1 (5 bases). Deletions cut 3 bases from V and 6 bases from J, with 9 bases between. Germline CDR1 SEHNR, CDR2 FQNEAQ (reference sequence). This CDR3 has 13 amino acids. The DNA of the CDR3 is TGTGCCAGCAGCTTTAGGGGCGAAAACACCATATATTTT. It codes for CASSFRGENTIYF.

The chain has TRBV27 and TRBJ2-3; 7 bases match TRBD2. J was trimmed by 2 bases and V by 8 bases; bases with no gene match: 4. CDR3 length: 13 amino acids. CDR1 is MNHEY, CDR2 SMNVEV, per germline (reference sequence). This chain's CDR3 is CASRDYITDTQYF. The CDR3 DNA sequence: TGTGCCAGCCGGGACTACATCACAGATACGCAGTATTTT.

The rearrangement links TRBV30 to TRBJ2-7; a possible D gene is TRBD1 (6 bases). The ends were cut back, 0 bases at V and 8 bases at J, with 14 bases in the middle. The CDR3 runs 13 residues. CDR1 is GTSNPN and CDR2 is SVGIG in the germline V gene (reference sequence). The CDR3 nucleotides are TGTGCCTGGAGTGTAAGTAACCGGGACAAGCAGTACTTC. Its protein product is CAWSVSNRDKQYF.

The rearrangement uses TRBV4-1 and TRBJ2-7, with 11 bases matching TRBD2. The germline V gene has CDR1 MGHRA and CDR2 YSYEKL. V was pared by 0 bases and J by 6 bases, with 7 bases of the junction left unmatched. The CDR3 runs to 16 residues. Here the CDR3 reads CASSQEISGGATEQYF. The CDR3, as DNA: TGCGCCAGCAGCCAAGAAATTAGCGGGGGGGCGACCGAGCAGTACTTC.